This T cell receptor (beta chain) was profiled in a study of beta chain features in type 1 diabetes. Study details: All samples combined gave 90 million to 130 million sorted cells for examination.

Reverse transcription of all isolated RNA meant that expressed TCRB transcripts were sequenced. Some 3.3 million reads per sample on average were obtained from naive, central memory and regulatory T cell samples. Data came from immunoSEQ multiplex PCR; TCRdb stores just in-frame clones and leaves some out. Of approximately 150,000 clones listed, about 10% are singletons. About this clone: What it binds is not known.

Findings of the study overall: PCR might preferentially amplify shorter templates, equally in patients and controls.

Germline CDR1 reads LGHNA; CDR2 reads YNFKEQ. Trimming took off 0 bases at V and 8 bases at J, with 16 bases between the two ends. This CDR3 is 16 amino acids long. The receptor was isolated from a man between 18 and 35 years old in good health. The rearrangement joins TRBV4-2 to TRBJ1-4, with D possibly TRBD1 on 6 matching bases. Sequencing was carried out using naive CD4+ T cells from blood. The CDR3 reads CASSQDWSPQGEKLFF. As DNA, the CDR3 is TGTGCCAGCAGCCAAGATTGGTCGCCGCAGGGGGAAAAACTGTTTTTT.